This entry describes one T cell receptor beta chain. An end of the junction differs from the germline gene, which may be a read error. The data were taken from a study of blood T cell repertoires in COVID-19. For the study at large: The cDNA or gDNA used as material had been derived from T cells, B-cell-depleted T cells, or PBMCs.

In the source study's methods: For nucleated cells, counts were estimated from reference gene primer amplification. Repertoires were generated with immunoSEQ multiplex PCR, while TCRdb's copy carries only in-frame clones and drops some. The V and J calls and clone size come from that table; D and trimming were worked out from the DNA. The sample yields tens of thousands of clones, 85% to 90% seen once. The V gene's germline CDR1 is SNHLY and CDR2 FYNNEI. CDR3 length: 14 residues. The chain recombines TRBV2 with TRBJ1-5; tentative D call: TRBD1 (5 bases). What was sequenced was peripheral blood. The sequence derives from an elderly man with acute or convalescent COVID-19. CDR3 coding DNA: TGTGCCAGCAGGGAAGGGACCCCGGGACAGCCCCAGCATTTT. Amino acid sequence: CASREGTPGQPQHF. The full variable domain, completed using reference TRBV2 and TRBJ1-5, is EPEVTQTPSHQVTQMGQEVILRCVPISNHLYFYWYRQILGQKVEFLVSFYNNEISEKSEIFDDQFSVERPDGSNFTLKIRSTKLEDSAMYFCASREGTPGQPQHFGDGTRLSIL.